The 2 T cell receptor beta chains given below trace back to one sample, sequenced in a study of CD8+ T cells in alopecia areata. cDNA serving as the sequencing template came from extracted, reverse transcribed RNA. This table comes from immunoSEQ multiplex PCR, and its TCRdb copy is limited to in-frame clones, with some not included. Of over 150,000 clones detected, about 53% appear once; the ten largest clones hold approximately 11%. Treatment: oral pan-JAK inhibitor, 5-10 mg twice daily. Sample: CD8+ T cells sorted from blood, taken at week 24, from a patient treated with tofacitinib. Receptor source: a human donor with alopecia areata.

V and J are TRBV11-2 and TRBJ1-4; possibly TRBD1 for D (5 bases). CDR1 and CDR2 (germline): SGHAT, FQNNGV. V was pared by 3 bases and J by 7 bases, with 6 bases between. The CDR3 length is 12 residues. In DNA form, the CDR3 reads TGTGCCAGCAGCTTCGGGGGTGAAAAACTGTTTTTT. This codes for CASSFGGEKLFF.

The rearrangement links TRBV7-2 to TRBJ2-3, with a tentative D call TRBD1 (6 bases). V was shortened by 6 bases and J by 6 bases, with 13 bases between the two germline ends. Germline assignment: CDR1 SGHTA and CDR2 FQGNSA. The CDR3 is made up of 13 amino acids. The chain's CDR3 is CASRYQGSDTQYF. The DNA of the CDR3 is TGTGCCAGCAGATACCAGGGGTCGGATACGCAGTATTTT.